The 26 T cell receptor beta chains in this list originate from one sample, sequenced in a study of blood T cell repertoires in COVID-19 (TCRdb year 2020). The library was produced with the immunoSEQ multiplex PCR assay. Drawn from immuneACCESS, this table holds only the in-frame rearrangements with V and J called that TCRdb kept. Clones are partly lost; checked studies trace under half to an unresolved V gene and leave the rest unexplained. The sample profile shows about 170,000 clones; around 90% of them were found once. The ten most abundant clones make up just over 2.5% of the sample. The specimen was peripheral blood. Receptors were obtained from a woman of 80 years or more with COVID-19, enrolled during active disease.

The J gene is TRBJ1-4, the V gene TRBV19; 8 bases fit TRBD1. Germline values: CDR1 LNHDA, CDR2 SQIVND (reference sequence). The length of the CDR3 is 16 residues. V trimming: 5 bases; J trimming: 2 bases; junction bases outside the gene matches: 7. In nucleotides, the CDR3 is TGTGCCAGTAGTCTAGGACAGGGTTGGACTAATGAAAAACTGTTTTTT. Translation: CASSLGQGWTNEKLFF.

The chain has TRBV7-9 and TRBJ1-2; perhaps TRBD1 as D (5 bases). There are 13 residues in the CDR3. Looked up from germline, CDR1 is SEHNR and CDR2 is FQNEAQ (reference sequence). V lost 5 bases, J lost 8 bases, and 15 bases lay in between. In nucleotides, the CDR3 is TGTGCCAGCAGCCAGGGCCTCCTAGACGGCTACACCTTC. It encodes CASSQGLLDGYTF.

This chain connects TRBV5-1 to TRBJ2-5; tentative D call: TRBD2 (5 bases). The CDR3 sequence is 12 residues long. Germline CDR1 and CDR2: SGHRS and YFSETQ. Trimming shortened V by 4 bases and J by 5 bases, and 9 bases separated the two germline ends. The CDR3 nucleotides read TGCGCCAGCAGCCGGGGTGGTGAGACCCAGTACTTC. Protein product: CASSRGGETQYF.

The rearrangement joins TRBV27 to TRBJ2-4; 9 bases align to TRBD1. The CDR3 contains 13 residues. Germline values: CDR1 MNHEY, CDR2 SMNVEV (reference sequence). V gave up 6 bases and J gave up 5 bases; unmatched junction bases: 2. DNA for the CDR3: TGTGCCAGCAGGCGGACAGGGGAAAACATTCAGTACTTC. Translating it yields CASRRTGENIQYF.

J is TRBJ2-2 and V is TRBV6-1; perhaps TRBD2 as D (6 bases). CDR1 MNHNS and CDR2 SASEGT come from the germline V gene. This CDR3 spans 15 amino acids. The ends were cut back, 1 base at V and 4 bases at J, with 10 bases in the middle. The CDR3, as DNA: TGTGCCAGCAGTGAAGTCCAGGGACTCACCGGGGAGCTGTTTTTT. Translated, it gives CASSEVQGLTGELFF.

This chain links TRBV3-1 (or the pseudogene TRBV3-2) with TRBJ1-6; weak D call: TRBD1 (6 bases). V gave up 2 bases and J gave up 7 bases, with 12 bases separating them. Germline-derived CDR1 and CDR2 are LGHDT and YNNKEL (reference sequence). The CDR3 runs to 15 residues. The CDR3: CASSQTGGLNSPLHF. CDR3 coding DNA: TGTGCCAGCAGCCAAACGGGGGGCTTAAATTCACCCCTCCACTTT.

V and J are TRBV5-4 and TRBJ2-2; the match to TRBD2 covers 16 bases. V lost 3 bases to trimming and J lost 6 bases; unmatched junction nucleotides: 8. CDR1 is SGHNT and CDR2 is YYREEE in the germline V gene (reference sequence). The CDR3 is made up of 18 amino acids. The CDR3 DNA sequence: TGTGCCAGCAGCTCGGGACTAGCGGGAGGGCCCGGGGCCGGGGAGCTGTTTTTT. Residues: CASSSGLAGGPGAGELFF.

This clone was picked up a small number of times. The gene calls are TRBV10-3 and TRBJ1-6, with 7 bases aligning to TRBD1. CDR3 length equals 15 residues. Germline CDR1 and CDR2: ENHRY and SYGVKD. Unmatched junction bases numbered 3, after V lost 0 bases and J lost 7 bases. CDR3 nucleotide sequence: TGTGCCATCAGTGAGTCGGGACAGCTGAATTCACCCCTCCACTTT. It specifies CAISESGQLNSPLHF.

The rearrangement links TRBV5-5 to TRBJ1-1; 8 bases fit TRBD1. CDR1 is SGHKS and CDR2 is YYEKEE in the germline V gene (reference sequence). The CDR3 is made up of 16 amino acids. After removal of 3 bases from V and 3 bases from J, the junction contained 10 bases not matched to a gene. This CDR3 is CASSWWAGGKDTEAFF. The CDR3 DNA is TGTGCCAGCAGCTGGTGGGCAGGGGGCAAGGACACTGAAGCTTTCTTT.

The chain uses TRBV3-1 (or the pseudogene TRBV3-2) and TRBJ1-6; D unclear. V lost 1 base and J 5 bases, leaving 12 bases between the germline ends. This CDR3 region has 16 residues. Germline V gene data show CDR1 as LGHDT and CDR2 as YNNKEL (reference sequence). For the CDR3, the DNA is TGTGCCAGCAGCCAAGCCCCCGGGGTTAATAATTCACCCCTCCACTTT. Protein product: CASSQAPGVNNSPLHF.

This chain connects TRBV9 to TRBJ1-5, with D perhaps matching TRBD1 (6 bases). CDR3 length: 15 residues. Germline assignment: CDR1 SGDLS and CDR2 YYNGEE. Trimming pared 3 bases from V and 5 bases from J, leaving 15 bases between. CDR3 DNA: TGTGCCAGCAGCGCGAACTCGGACAGATATCAGCCCCAGCATTTT. Protein product: CASSANSDRYQPQHF.

The chain combines TRBV4-2 with TRBJ2-2; 9 bases map to TRBD1. Trimming cost V 4 bases and J 11 bases; bases outside gene matches: 5. From germline, CDR1 is LGHNA and CDR2 YNFKEQ. CDR3 size: 13 residues. CDR3 sequence reads: CASSRTGAGELFF. The CDR3 DNA is TGTGCCAGCAGCCGGACAGGGGCGGGCGAGCTGTTTTTT.

This sequence joins TRBV7-2 and TRBJ1-2, with 10 bases aligning to TRBD1. Germline CDR1 is SGHTA and CDR2 is FQGNSA. The length of the CDR3 is 14 residues. V was clipped by 4 bases and J by 8 bases; unmatched bases: 7. The CDR3 loop is CASSSSGTGDGYTF. Here the CDR3 DNA reads TGTGCCAGCAGCTCCTCCGGGACAGGGGACGGCTACACCTTC.

The chain recombines TRBV4-3 with TRBJ2-1; 8 positions match TRBD2. This CDR3 region has 16 residues. The V gene end was trimmed by 0 bases and the J gene end by 6 bases; junction bases not matched to a gene: 7. Germline CDR1 and CDR2: LGHNA and YSLEER. The CDR3 here is CASSQDGTGGPNEQFF. CDR3 in DNA: TGCGCCAGCAGCCAAGATGGAACGGGAGGGCCCAATGAGCAGTTCTTC.

This chain uses TRBV2 with TRBJ1-4; TRBD1 agrees at 10 bases. The V segment lost 8 bases and the J segment 3 bases; nucleotides outside the gene matches: 9. Germline values: CDR1 SNHLY, CDR2 FYNNEI. This CDR3 is 16 amino acids long. The CDR3 loop is CASRDRGFSANEKLFF. CDR3 nucleotides: TGTGCCAGCCGGGACAGGGGTTTTTCGGCTAATGAAAAACTGTTTTTT.

The chain uses TRBV5-4 and TRBJ2-2; 8 positions match TRBD1. The CDR3 is made up of 15 amino acids. V trimming: 0 bases; J trimming: 4 bases; junction bases outside the gene matches: 2. CDR1 is SGHNT, CDR2 YYREEE, per germline (reference sequence). The chain's CDR3 is CASSLEDRGTGELFF. DNA of the CDR3: TGTGCCAGCAGCTTGGAAGACAGGGGCACCGGGGAGCTGTTTTTT. Looking up the rest from reference TRBV5-4 and TRBJ2-2 gives the full variable domain: ETGVTQSPTHLIKTRGQQVTLRCSSQSGHNTVSWYQQALGQGPQFIFQYYREEENGRGNFPPRFSGLQFPNYSSELNVNALELDDSALYLCASSLEDRGTGELFFGEGSRLTVL.

The V call is TRBV6-5, the J call TRBJ2-5; TRBD1 agrees at 9 bases. CDR1 MNHEY and CDR2 SVGAGI come from the germline V gene. There are 15 residues in the CDR3. The V segment lost 5 bases and the J segment 1 base; nucleotides outside the gene matches: 5. The CDR3 DNA sequence: TGTGCCAGCAGTCCTGGGACAGGGAGCCAAGAGACCCAGTACTTC. This codes for CASSPGTGSQETQYF.

This clone was detected only once. The genes are TRBV5-4 and TRBJ2-1, with TRBD2 as a possible D gene (5 bases). The V end lost 1 base, the J end lost 3 bases, and 5 bases lay between the germline ends. CDR3 size: 13 residues. CDR1 SGHNT and CDR2 YYREEE come from the germline V gene (reference sequence). CDR3 nucleotides: TGTGCCAGCAGCTTGACTAGCTACAATGAGCAGTTCTTC. Its protein product is CASSLTSYNEQFF.

This clone occurred a few times. The rearrangement joins TRBV19 to TRBJ2-2; 8 bases line up with TRBD2. J lost 4 bases, V lost 1 base, and 5 bases had no gene match. The CDR3 loop spans 16 amino acids. Germline lookup yields CDR1 LNHDA and CDR2 SQIVND (reference sequence). CDR3 in amino acids: CASSIGSSGSTGELFF. The CDR3, as DNA: TGTGCCAGTAGTATAGGATCGAGCGGGAGCACCGGGGAGCTGTTTTTT.

J is TRBJ1-2 and V is TRBV7-9, with 7 nucleotides matching TRBD1. V was pared by 8 bases and J by 4 bases, with 7 bases of the junction left unmatched. Germline CDR1 SEHNR, CDR2 FQNEAQ (reference sequence). This CDR3 comprises 13 residues. The CDR3 spells CASGDSAAYGYTF. The CDR3 nucleotides are TGTGCCAGCGGGGACAGCGCGGCCTATGGCTACACCTTC.

The chain uses TRBV18 and TRBJ2-7; possibly TRBD1 for D (6 bases). V was cut by 6 bases and J by 4 bases, with 16 bases left in between. This CDR3 has 14 amino acids. Germline lookup yields CDR1 KGHSH and CDR2 LQKENI. The CDR3, as DNA: TGTGCCAGCTCCCTTGGACAGACCGTTTACGAGCAGTACTTC. Translating it yields CASSLGQTVYEQYF.

This rearrangement joins TRBV6-1 to TRBJ2-6, with 7 bases aligning to TRBD1. Germline values: CDR1 MNHNS, CDR2 SASEGT. The CDR3 spans 17 residues. The V segment lost 4 bases and the J segment 0 bases; nucleotides outside the gene matches: 6. This CDR3 reads CASSAQGVSSGANVLTF. CDR3 in DNA: TGTGCCAGCAGTGCCCAGGGGGTCAGCTCTGGGGCCAACGTCCTGACTTTC.

The J gene is TRBJ2-7, the V gene TRBV5-1; D uncertain. The CDR3 loop spans 13 amino acids. The germline gives CDR1 SGHRS, CDR2 YFSETQ. V was pared by 0 bases and J by 1 base, with 5 bases between. The CDR3 region is CASSLEQSYEQYF. In DNA form, the CDR3 reads TGCGCCAGCAGCTTGGAACAGTCCTACGAGCAGTACTTC.

This clone was found a few times. V and J are TRBV9 and TRBJ2-7; 11 bases map to TRBD2. Germline loops: CDR1 SGDLS, CDR2 YYNGEE. This CDR3 spans 14 amino acids. Trimming at V came to 3 bases and at J to 3 bases, leaving 2 bases not matched to a gene. For the CDR3, the DNA is TGTGCCAGCAGCGCCACTAGCGGGAGCTACGAGCAGTACTTC. Translated, it gives CASSATSGSYEQYF.

This clone came up once. The chain couples TRBV6-5 to TRBJ1-4; D is uncertain. The V and J ends lost 5 bases and 8 bases respectively, with 9 bases between them. The CDR3 totals 12 residues. CDR1 MNHEY and CDR2 SVGAGI come from the germline V gene. The CDR3 here is CASSTLAEKLFF. Here the CDR3 DNA reads TGTGCCAGCAGTACCCTAGCGGAAAAACTGTTTTTT.

The V call is TRBV27, the J call TRBJ2-7; 9 nucleotides agree with TRBD1. From germline, CDR1 is MNHEY and CDR2 SMNVEV (reference sequence). V trimming: 6 bases; J trimming: 3 bases; junction bases outside the gene matches: 6. This CDR3 contains 14 residues. The CDR3 DNA reads TGTGCCAGCAGCCCGGGACAGGGTGGCTACGAGCAGTACTTC. Its protein is CASSPGQGGYEQYF.